Listed here are 5 T cell receptor beta chains from one sample, sequenced in a study of T cells in Graves' hyperthyroidism and ophthalmopathy. Using RNA transcripts as the source, TCR beta CDR3 regions were amplified. First-round RT-PCR targeting the TCR CDR3 was performed with the HTBI primer set. One entry per CDR3 protein results from TCRdb running MiXCR on the multiplex PCR reads. The sample yields some 420,000 distinct CDR3 sequences, roughly an eighth seen once. Sequencing input: blood. All receptors derive from a woman between 18 and 29 years old with Graves' hyperthyroidism.

Ten or more counts support this clonotype. The chain employs TRBV30 and TRBJ1-1; D is unclear. Germline V CDR1 and CDR2: GTSNPN, SVGIG (reference sequence). Trimming shortened V by 2 bases and J by 3 bases, and 10 bases separated the two germline ends. This CDR3 has 13 residues. As DNA, the CDR3 is TGTGCCTGGAGTTTACGGGGAGACACTGAAGCTTTCTTT. The encoded protein is CAWSLRGDTEAFF. Looking up the rest from reference TRBV30 and TRBJ1-1 gives the full variable domain: SQTIHQWPATLVQPVGSPLSLECTVEGTSNPNLYWYRQAAGRGLQLLFYSVGIGQISSEVPQNLSASRPQDRQFILSSKKLLLSDSGFYLCAWSLRGDTEAFFGQGTRLTVV.

This clonotype showed up many times. An end of the junction differs from the germline gene, which may be a read error. The V call is TRBV18, the J call TRBJ1-5, with 9 bases matching TRBD1. The CDR3 has 15 residues. Germline CDR1 KGHSH, CDR2 LQKENI. DNA of the CDR3: TGCGCCAGCAGCTTGACCGGACAGGGGAATCAGCCCCAGCATTTT. Encoded protein: CASSLTGQGNQPQHF. Together with reference TRBV18 and TRBJ1-5, the CDR3 gives the full variable domain: NAGVMQNPRHLVRRRGQEARLRCSPMKGHSHVYWYRQLPEEGLKFMVYLQKENIIDESGMPKERFSAEFPKEGPSILRIQQVVRGDSAAYFCASSLTGQGNQPQHFGDGTRLSIL.

In this sample, this clonotype turned up a few times. The genes are TRBV30 and TRBJ1-5; the D gene is possibly TRBD1 (6 bases). Trimming took 1 base from V and 11 from J, leaving 15 bases between them. From germline, CDR1 is GTSNPN and CDR2 SVGIG (reference sequence). The CDR3 runs 13 residues. The CDR3 bases are TGTGCCTGGAGTGCTAACAGGGAGTCGTCCCAGCATTTT. Translating it yields CAWSANRESSQHF. Looking up the rest from reference TRBV30 and TRBJ1-5 gives the full variable domain: SQTIHQWPATLVQPVGSPLSLECTVEGTSNPNLYWYRQAAGRGLQLLFYSVGIGQISSEVPQNLSASRPQDRQFILSSKKLLLSDSGFYLCAWSANRESSQHFGDGTRLSIL.

This clonotype occurred many times. This rearrangement joins TRBV2 to TRBJ2-5, with D unclear. Germline CDR1 is SNHLY and CDR2 is FYNNEI. CDR3 size: 13 residues. V lost 3 bases and J lost 3, with 8 bases in between. The CDR3 is CASSDDGKETQYF. Here the CDR3 DNA reads TGTGCCAGCAGTGATGACGGAAAAGAGACCCAGTACTTC.

This clonotype was seen a few times. The CDR3 nucleotides read TGTGCCAGCAACTCCCGACTTACGGGAGCACCCAAGACCGGGACCCAGTACTTC. It translates to CASNSRLTGAPKTGTQYF. The chain recombines TRBV6-1 with TRBJ2-5; perhaps TRBD2 as D (6 bases). CDR1 and CDR2 from the germline V gene are MNHNS and SASEGT. Trimming pared 7 bases from V and 7 bases from J, leaving 31 bases between. The CDR3 is 18 residues long.